A single sample gave rise to the 27 T cell receptor beta chains below, sequenced in a study of cytomegalovirus exposure and HLA in healthy donors. Using immunoSEQ multiplex PCR, the repertoire was profiled, and TCRdb retains in-frame clones only, with some absent. The table has some 120,000 clones, 80% to 90% seen once; the top ten hold 1.5% to 2%. Material: PBMCs. These receptors originate from a woman aged 18-30 years in good health and CMV-seronegative.

The chain joins TRBV7-9 to TRBJ2-2; TRBD1 aligns across 9 bases. Germline loops: CDR1 SEHNR, CDR2 FQNEAQ (reference sequence). Trimming took 2 bases from V and 4 from J; bases not matched to a gene: 5. The CDR3 totals 16 residues. CDR3 region: CASSLSRGQGTGELFF. CDR3 DNA: TGTGCCAGCAGCTTATCAAGGGGACAGGGCACCGGGGAGCTGTTTTTT.

This chain links TRBV6-6 with TRBJ1-5, with a weak D call TRBD1 (6 bases). The CDR3 length is 16 residues. The ends were cut back, 6 bases at V and 0 bases at J, with 15 bases in the middle. Germline V gives CDR1 MNHNY, CDR2 SVGAGI (reference sequence). CDR3 sequence: CASSKGGTNSNQPQHF. The CDR3 DNA reads as TGTGCCAGCAGCAAAGGGGGTACCAATAGCAATCAGCCCCAGCATTTT.

The chain is built from TRBV2 and TRBJ2-7; 8 bases align to TRBD1. Germline V gives CDR1 SNHLY, CDR2 FYNNEI. V lost 11 bases to trimming and J lost 2 bases; unmatched junction nucleotides: 5. This CDR3 comprises 12 residues. CDR3 sequence (DNA): TGTGCCGGCGGACAGGGACCCTACGAGCAGTACTTC. Translation: CAGGQGPYEQYF.

This chain connects TRBV6-1 to TRBJ2-6; possibly TRBD1 for D (5 bases). V lost 2 bases and J lost 4, with 9 bases in between. Germline CDR1 and CDR2: MNHNS and SASEGT. The CDR3 spans 15 residues. The CDR3 protein is CASSEKGIGANVLTF. The DNA of the CDR3 is TGTGCCAGCAGTGAAAAGGGGATCGGGGCCAACGTCCTGACTTTC.

V and J are TRBV28 and TRBJ2-3; 12 nucleotides align to TRBD2. Germline CDR1 reads MDHEN; CDR2 reads SYDVKM. V was pared by 4 bases and J by 4 bases, with 3 bases of the junction left unmatched. The CDR3 is 15 amino acids. As DNA, the CDR3 is TGTGCCAGCAGTTCGACTAGCGGGAGCCCAGATACGCAGTATTTT. This gives the protein CASSSTSGSPDTQYF.

V gene TRBV10-2 combines with J gene TRBJ2-7; 9 bases line up with TRBD1. The CDR3 length is 14 residues. The ends lost 6 bases at V and 4 bases at J; junction bases unmatched: 7. Looked up from germline, CDR1 is WSHSY and CDR2 is SAAADI. CDR3 bases: TGCGCCAGCAGACCTCCGGGACAGGGTTACGAGCAGTACTTC. Translated: CASRPPGQGYEQYF.

The chain recombines TRBV28 with TRBJ1-1; D ambiguous. V was cut by 6 bases and J by 6 bases, with 11 bases left in between. CDR3 length equals 12 residues. Per the germline V gene, CDR1 is MDHEN and CDR2 is SYDVKM. The CDR3 is CASSVMRAEAFF. CDR3 bases: TGTGCCAGCAGCGTGATGAGGGCTGAAGCTTTCTTT.

The chain combines TRBV6-1 with TRBJ1-2; D is undetermined. This CDR3 has 14 residues. The V end lost 1 base, the J end lost 1 base, and 7 bases lay between the germline ends. CDR1 is MNHNS and CDR2 is SASEGT in the germline V gene. The CDR3 DNA is TGTGCCAGCAGTGAAGGAGTTTTTAACTATGGCTACACCTTC. Translated, it gives CASSEGVFNYGYTF.

The genes are TRBV13 and TRBJ2-1; 16 bases match TRBD2. The CDR3 is 18 residues long. V was clipped by 4 bases and J by 1 base; unmatched bases: 4. Germline values: CDR1 PRHDT, CDR2 FYEKMQ (reference sequence). The CDR3 DNA sequence: TGTGCCAGCAGCTCGGGACTAGCGGGAGGGGGGTCCTACAATGAGCAGTTCTTC. This gives the protein CASSSGLAGGGSYNEQFF.

This chain joins TRBV12-5 and TRBJ2-5, with TRBD2 matching 9 bases. The V gene's germline CDR1 is LGHNT and CDR2 FRNRAP. The CDR3 consists of 13 residues. Germline trimming cut 7 bases from V and 4 bases from J; bases unmatched to any gene: 4. CDR3 nucleotide sequence: TGTGCTAGTGACCTTAGCGGGAGAGAGACCCAGTACTTC. Translation: CASDLSGRETQYF.

The rearrangement joins TRBV5-1 to TRBJ2-6, with D uncertain. The germline V and J ends were trimmed by 6 bases and 0 bases, with 7 bases remaining between them. CDR3 length: 14 residues. The germline gives CDR1 SGHRS, CDR2 YFSETQ. CDR3 nucleotides: TGCGCCAGCAACGACAACTCTGGGGCCAACGTCCTGACTTTC. The encoded protein is CASNDNSGANVLTF.

The rearrangement links TRBV7-9 to TRBJ1-1, with 7 bases lining up with TRBD1. The germline V gene encodes CDR1 SEHNR and CDR2 FQNEAQ (reference sequence). The CDR3 is 12 residues long. The J segment lost 8 bases and the V segment lost 5 bases, leaving 5 bases of the junction unmatched. This chain's CDR3 is CASSEGTAEAFF. The CDR3 DNA is TGTGCCAGCAGCGAAGGGACAGCGGAAGCTTTCTTT. The whole variable domain, filled in from reference TRBV7-9 and TRBJ1-1, reads DTGVSQNPRHKITKRGQNVTFRCDPISEHNRLYWYRQTLGQGPEFLTYFQNEAQLEKSRLLSDRFSAERPKGSFSTLEIQRTEQGDSAMYLCASSEGTAEAFFGQGTRLTVV.

The chain employs TRBV7-6 and TRBJ2-3; 9 bases fit TRBD1. The V segment lost 3 bases and the J segment 2 bases; nucleotides outside the gene matches: 6. Germline V gene data show CDR1 as SGHVS and CDR2 as FNYEAQ. This CDR3 is built from 16 residues. The CDR3 sequence is CASSFGQGPPTDTQYF. The DNA of the CDR3 is TGTGCCAGCAGCTTTGGACAGGGGCCCCCCACAGATACGCAGTATTTT.

The genes are TRBV18 and TRBJ2-7; 7 bases map to TRBD1. This CDR3 spans 17 amino acids. J gave up 2 bases and V 4 bases, and 14 bases lay outside the gene matches. From germline, CDR1 is KGHSH and CDR2 LQKENI. CDR3 nucleotide sequence: TGTGCCAGCTCACGGGACCGTCCGGGACAGAAAGCCTACGAGCAGTACTTC. Translation gives CASSRDRPGQKAYEQYF.

This chain links TRBV11-3 with TRBJ2-5; 7 positions match TRBD1. V shed 6 bases, J shed 2 bases, and the junction held 6 bases outside the gene matches. CDR3 length: 14 residues. The germline CDR1 and CDR2 sequences are SGHNT and YENEEA. CDR3 in amino acids: CASRPDRLQETQYF. In DNA form, the CDR3 reads TGTGCCAGCAGACCGGACAGGCTACAAGAGACCCAGTACTTC.

The chain couples TRBV28 to TRBJ2-1; 9 bases line up with TRBD1. Germline lookup yields CDR1 MDHEN and CDR2 SYDVKM. The trim removed 3 bases at V and 7 bases at J, leaving 7 bases unmatched. The CDR3 totals 15 residues. The CDR3 DNA follows: TGTGCCAGCAGTTTTCGGGACAGGGAGCGGAATGAGCAGTTCTTC. The encoded protein is CASSFRDRERNEQFF.

The rearrangement uses TRBV14 and TRBJ1-3; D uncertain. The V gene's germline CDR1 is SGHDN and CDR2 FVKESK. The CDR3 covers 14 residues. V was trimmed by 1 base and J by 4 bases, leaving 8 bases between them. The CDR3 nucleotides read TGTGCCAGCAGCCAAGCAGTTGGCGGAAACACCATATATTTT. Translation: CASSQAVGGNTIYF.

The rearrangement uses TRBV6-1 and TRBJ1-6; no definite D call. Germline values: CDR1 MNHNS, CDR2 SASEGT. The CDR3 has 14 amino acids. V was trimmed by 4 bases and J by 6 bases, leaving 10 bases between them. This CDR3 is CASSGVEANSPLHF. The CDR3 nucleotides are TGTGCCAGCAGTGGTGTAGAGGCTAATTCACCCCTCCACTTT.

This chain links TRBV19 with TRBJ1-4; a weak D match, TRBD1 (6 bases). Germline lookup yields CDR1 LNHDA and CDR2 SQIVND (reference sequence). The V and J ends lost 8 bases and 3 bases respectively, with 13 bases between them. This CDR3 region has 14 residues. The CDR3 nucleotides read TGTGCCAGTGCGGACAGAGCCTCTAATGAAAAACTGTTTTTT. It specifies CASADRASNEKLFF.

This chain uses TRBV28 with TRBJ2-3; maybe TRBD1 (6 bases). The V gene lost 7 bases and the J gene lost 5 bases, with 16 bases spanning the gap. Germline CDR1 MDHEN, CDR2 SYDVKM. CDR3 size: 14 residues. In DNA form, the CDR3 reads TGTGCCAGCACGTGGGGGCCATTCGAAGATACGCAGTATTTT. It yields the protein CASTWGPFEDTQYF.

This chain links TRBV5-1 with TRBJ2-7; 8 bases are shared with TRBD2. V was pared by 3 bases and J by 3 bases, with 2 bases of the junction left unmatched. Germline values: CDR1 SGHRS, CDR2 YFSETQ. The CDR3 is 13 amino acids. CDR3 region: CASSYSGNYEQYF. In nucleotides, the CDR3 is TGCGCCAGCAGCTATAGCGGGAACTACGAGCAGTACTTC.

This chain joins TRBV6-5 and TRBJ2-7; D remains unclear. The V end was cut by 4 bases, the J end by 4 bases, with 14 bases between. The CDR3 length is 14 residues. In germline, CDR1 is MNHEY, CDR2 SVGAGI. The CDR3 protein is CASSSSEKRYEQYF. CDR3 DNA sequence: TGTGCCAGCAGTTCCTCTGAGAAGAGGTACGAGCAGTACTTC.

The CDR3 DNA follows: TGTGCCAGCAGTTACTCCCAGGCTGCGAGCACAGATACGCAGTATTTT. Translating gives CASSYSQAASTDTQYF. J is TRBJ2-3 and V is TRBV6-5; no definite D call. The germline V gene encodes CDR1 MNHEY and CDR2 SVGAGI. The V end lost 0 bases, the J end lost 0 bases, and 10 bases lay between the germline ends. CDR3 size: 16 residues.

The V call is TRBV28, the J call TRBJ2-2, with 11 nucleotides matching TRBD2. Unmatched junction bases numbered 8, after V lost 4 bases and J lost 4 bases. The CDR3 is 17 amino acids. Germline V gives CDR1 MDHEN, CDR2 SYDVKM. CDR3 sequence: CASSSIAGGLSTGELFF. CDR3 sequence (DNA): TGTGCCAGCAGTTCCATAGCGGGGGGGCTGAGCACCGGGGAGCTGTTTTTT.

V gene TRBV2 combines with J gene TRBJ2-2; TRBD2 is a possible D gene (5 bases). Trimming removed 3 bases from V and 4 bases from J, with 12 bases in between. This CDR3 has 15 residues. Germline values: CDR1 SNHLY, CDR2 FYNNEI. CDR3 sequence: CASSDGQAGTGELFF. In nucleotides, the CDR3 is TGTGCCAGCAGTGATGGGCAGGCGGGCACCGGGGAGCTGTTTTTT.

The chain carries TRBV5-1 and TRBJ2-3; 8 nucleotides match TRBD2. Germline-derived CDR1 and CDR2 are SGHRS and YFSETQ. The CDR3 spans 16 residues. Trimming took 1 base from V and 2 from J; bases not matched to a gene: 6. The CDR3 DNA reads TGCGCCAGCAGCTTGTTGGTTAGCGGGGACACAGATACGCAGTATTTT. It specifies CASSLLVSGDTDTQYF.

This clone was recorded only once. This chain uses TRBV30 with TRBJ1-3, with D unclear. Germline CDR1 is GTSNPN and CDR2 is SVGIG (reference sequence). V was cut by 3 bases and J by 0 bases, with 18 bases left in between. CDR3 size: 17 residues. CDR3 residues: CAWRRTERYDSGNTIYF. The CDR3 DNA follows: TGTGCCTGGAGGAGAACAGAGCGGTACGACTCTGGAAACACCATATATTTT.